The text below deals with one TCR beta chain. The antigen is unknown. In the PCR, 60 Vbeta and 13 Jbeta primers were used. Libraries were prepared by immunoSEQ multiplex PCR; TCRdb keeps only in-frame clonotypes and omits some of them. The profile shows 90,000 to 120,000 clones, over 9% of them singletons. The data stem from a study of cytomegalovirus exposure and HLA in healthy donors. Study-wide findings and caveats: In a later analysis, at a false discovery rate of 0.05, some 17,000 TCR beta sequences were associated with HLA alleles. Highly shared variants forming one cluster were likely a sequencing artifact. Links to common viral pathogens appeared, in a later analysis, for several of the most significant clusters. Reported performance of the classifier showed diagnosis of cytomegalovirus status with high specificity and sensitivity.

The CDR3 extends over 15 amino acids. V lost 9 bases to trimming and J lost 3 bases; unmatched junction nucleotides: 14. Germline V gene lookup returns CDR1 MNHEY and CDR2 SMNVEV (reference sequence). The V gene is TRBV27, the J gene TRBJ2-7; 7 bases line up with TRBD1. This receptor was taken from a man aged 35-49 years in good health and CMV-seropositive. The specimen was PBMCs. The DNA of the CDR3 is TGTGCCAGTGGGAAGGGGACAGTCCCCTTCTACGAGCAGTACTTC. It translates to CASGKGTVPFYEQYF.